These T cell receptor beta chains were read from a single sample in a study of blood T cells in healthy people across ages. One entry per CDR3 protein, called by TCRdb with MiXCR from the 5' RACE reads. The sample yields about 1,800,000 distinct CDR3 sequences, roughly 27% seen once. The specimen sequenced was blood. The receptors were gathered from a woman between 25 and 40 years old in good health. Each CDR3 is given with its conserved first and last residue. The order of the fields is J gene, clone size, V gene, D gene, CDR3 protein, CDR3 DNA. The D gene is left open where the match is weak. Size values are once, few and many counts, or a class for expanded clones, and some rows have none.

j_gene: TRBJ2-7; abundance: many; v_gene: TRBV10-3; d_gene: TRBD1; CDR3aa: CAISEGTDYEQYF; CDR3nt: TGTGCCATCAGTGAAGGGACAGACTACGAGCAGTACTTC
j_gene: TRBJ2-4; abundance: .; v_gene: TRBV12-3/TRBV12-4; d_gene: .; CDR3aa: CASSLVKPGPCKNIQYF; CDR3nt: TGTGCCAGCAGTTTAGTCAAGCCCGGACCGTGTAAAAACATTCAGTACTTC
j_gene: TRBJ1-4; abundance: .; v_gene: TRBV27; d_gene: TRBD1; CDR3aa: CASSYGQGREKLFF; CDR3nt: TGTGCCAGCAGTTACGGACAGGGGCGTGAAAAACTGTTTTTT
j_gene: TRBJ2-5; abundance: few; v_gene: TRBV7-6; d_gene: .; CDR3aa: CASSFRRGPVRETQYF; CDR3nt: TGTGCCAGCAGCTTTCGACGGGGTCCAGTCAGGGAGACCCAGTACTTC
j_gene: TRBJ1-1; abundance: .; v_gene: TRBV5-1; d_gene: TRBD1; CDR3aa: CASSVSGTALSFF; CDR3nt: TGCGCCAGCAGCGTCTCCGGGACAGCTCTTAGTTTCTTT
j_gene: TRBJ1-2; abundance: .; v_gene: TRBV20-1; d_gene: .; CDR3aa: CSARDSFYGYTF; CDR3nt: TGCAGTGCTAGAGACTCCTTCTATGGCTACACCTTC
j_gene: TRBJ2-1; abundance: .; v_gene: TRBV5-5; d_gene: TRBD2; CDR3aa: CAGSPAGARNEQFF; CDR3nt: TGTGCCGGCAGCCCCGCGGGAGCGCGGAATGAGCAGTTCTTC
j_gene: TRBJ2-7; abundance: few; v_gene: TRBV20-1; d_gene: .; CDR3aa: CSARSRGPYEQYF; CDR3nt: TGCAGTGCTAGATCCCGTGGTCCCTACGAGCAGTACTTC
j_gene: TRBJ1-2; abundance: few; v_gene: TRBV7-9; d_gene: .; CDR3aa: CASSPGREVYGYTF; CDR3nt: TGTGCCAGCAGCCCCGGACGGGAAGTCTATGGCTACACCTTC
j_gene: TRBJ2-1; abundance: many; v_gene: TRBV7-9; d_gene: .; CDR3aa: CASSLPVYNEQFF; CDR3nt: TGTGCCAGCAGCTTACCCGTCTACAATGAGCAGTTCTTC
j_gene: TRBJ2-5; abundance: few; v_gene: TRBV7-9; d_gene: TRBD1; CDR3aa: CASSLVQGDQETQYF; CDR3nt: TGTGCCAGCAGCTTAGTCCAGGGGGATCAGGAGACCCAGTACTTC
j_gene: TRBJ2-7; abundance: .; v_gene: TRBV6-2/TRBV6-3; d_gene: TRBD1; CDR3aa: CASSVLGQESYEQYF; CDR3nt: TGTGCCAGCAGTGTCCTGGGACAGGAGTCCTACGAGCAGTACTTC
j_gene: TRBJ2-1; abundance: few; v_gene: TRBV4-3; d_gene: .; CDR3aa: CASSQEPTGENEQFF; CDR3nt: TGCGCCAGCAGCCAAGAGCCGACGGGAGAGAATGAGCAGTTCTTC
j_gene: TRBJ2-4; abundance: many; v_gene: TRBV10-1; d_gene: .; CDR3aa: CASSDGGGLNIQYF; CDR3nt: TGCGCCAGCAGTGATGGAGGAGGCCTAAACATTCAGTACTTC
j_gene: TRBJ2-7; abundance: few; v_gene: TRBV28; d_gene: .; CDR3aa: CASTLPGHYYEQYF; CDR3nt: TGTGCCAGCACCCTACCGGGACATTACTACGAGCAGTACTTC
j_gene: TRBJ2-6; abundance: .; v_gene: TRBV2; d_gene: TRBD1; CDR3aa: CASSGGGRDSGANVLTF; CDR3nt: TGTGCCAGCAGTGGAGGGGGCAGGGACTCTGGGGCCAACGTCCTGACTTTC
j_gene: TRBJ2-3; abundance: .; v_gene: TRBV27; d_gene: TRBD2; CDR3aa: CASAHTLAGLGDTQYF; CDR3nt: TGTGCCAGCGCCCACACTCTAGCGGGGTTGGGAGATACGCAGTATTTT
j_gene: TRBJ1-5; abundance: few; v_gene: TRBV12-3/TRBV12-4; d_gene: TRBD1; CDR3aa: CASSPDRGEGQPQHF; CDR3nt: TGTGCCAGCAGTCCGGACAGGGGCGAGGGTCAGCCCCAGCATTTT
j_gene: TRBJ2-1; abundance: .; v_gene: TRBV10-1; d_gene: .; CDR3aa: CASSLARENEQFF; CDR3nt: TGCGCCAGCTCTCTAGCGAGAGAAAATGAGCAGTTCTTC
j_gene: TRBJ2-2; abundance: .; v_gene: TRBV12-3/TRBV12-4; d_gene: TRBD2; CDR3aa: CASSQRGTEVELFF; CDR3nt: TGTGCCAGCAGTCAGCGGGGGACCGAGGTGGAGCTGTTTTTT
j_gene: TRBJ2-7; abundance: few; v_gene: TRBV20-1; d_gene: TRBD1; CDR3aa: CSAGQDQREYF; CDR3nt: TGCAGTGCGGGACAGGACCAGCGGGAGTACTTC
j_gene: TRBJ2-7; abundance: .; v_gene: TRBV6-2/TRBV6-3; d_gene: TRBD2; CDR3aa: CASSYSLAGAYEQYF; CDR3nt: TGTGCCAGCAGTTACTCCCTAGCGGGAGCATACGAGCAGTACTTC